The 5 T cell receptor beta chains in this list originate from one sample, sequenced in a study of PD-1 blockade in classical Hodgkin lymphoma. Sample time point: cycle 4 day 1 (C4D1), after less than 7 weeks of nivolumab. With no exception, relapse followed autologous stem cell transplantation in all patients, and brentuximab vedotin exposure varied. Thawed PBMCs underwent magnetic negative selection to yield purified CD4+ T cells. Produced via immunoSEQ multiplex PCR; TCRdb's table is partial and in-frame only. The sample lists about 25,000 clones; over 80% were seen once. Specimen: CD4+ T cells from blood, collected before the fourth cycle of nivolumab. Receptors were obtained from a human donor with classical Hodgkin lymphoma.

V is TRBV2 and J is TRBJ1-1; D might be TRBD1 (5 bases). Germline CDR1 SNHLY, CDR2 FYNNEI. Trimming pared 4 bases from V and 1 base from J, leaving 10 bases between. This CDR3 region has 14 residues. The CDR3 region is CASSGGVSNTEAFF. The CDR3 region has the DNA TGTGCCAGCAGTGGAGGGGTTTCGAACACTGAAGCTTTCTTT.

This clone came up a few times. This chain joins TRBV6-1 and TRBJ1-3; a possible D gene is TRBD1 (5 bases). Trimming took off 7 bases at V and 4 bases at J, with 11 bases between the two ends. The germline V gene encodes CDR1 MNHNS and CDR2 SASEGT. The CDR3 contains 13 residues. This chain's CDR3 is CASTLTDGNTIYF. In DNA, the CDR3 is TGTGCCAGCACTTTGACAGACGGAAACACCATATATTTT.

The chain carries TRBV7-8 and TRBJ2-1; D remains unclear. Trimming stripped 6 bases from V and 4 bases from J, with 19 bases between. CDR3 size: 16 residues. CDR1 SGHVS and CDR2 FQNEAQ come from the germline V gene. The CDR3 region is CASRLSPLAEYNEQFF. The CDR3 bases are TGTGCCAGCAGGTTGTCCCCCTTGGCGGAATACAATGAGCAGTTCTTC.

This clone was seen more than once but under ten times. The V and J genes are TRBV6-1 and TRBJ1-1; TRBD1 aligns across 9 bases. The germline gives CDR1 MNHNS, CDR2 SASEGT. This CDR3 is 14 amino acids long. Trimming took 4 bases from V and 2 from J; bases not matched to a gene: 2. Written as DNA, the CDR3 is TGTGCCAGCAGTGGACAGGGGGGCAACACTGAAGCTTTCTTT. It specifies CASSGQGGNTEAFF.

V usage is TRBV11-1 and J usage is TRBJ2-7; 8 bases are a match to TRBD1. The CDR3 is 15 residues long. Losses at the gene ends were 5 bases for V and 3 bases for J; bases not matched to a gene: 9. CDR1 SGHAT and CDR2 FQDESV come from the germline V gene (reference sequence). The CDR3 spells CASSRVDRALYEQYF. As DNA, the CDR3 is TGTGCCAGCAGCCGAGTGGACAGGGCACTCTACGAGCAGTACTTC.